This TCR beta chain originates from a study of T cell repertoires in cytomegalovirus infection. This clonotype has only a few counts. Each CDR3 protein gets one entry after TCRdb re-called the reads with MiXCR. The sample has about 150,000 distinct CDR3 sequences, around 20% seen once. Input material: PBMCs. This receptor was obtained from a human donor in good health (CMV status not recorded). Some clones in this sample may be carry-over from other donors' samples.

As DNA, the CDR3 is TGTGCCAGCAGCTTCGACACCCACAATCAGCCCCAGCATTTT. This codes for CASSFDTHNQPQHF. V and J are TRBV7-2 and TRBJ1-5, with no clear D. The CDR3 is 14 residues long. The germline V gene has CDR1 SGHTA and CDR2 FQGNSA. V lost 3 bases and J lost 3, with 9 bases in between.